What follows is one T cell receptor (beta chain) and its context. What it binds is unknown. The CDR3 has 18 residues. With 4 bases clipped from V and 0 bases from J, the junction kept 13 bases outside the gene matches. Germline V gene lookup returns CDR1 ENHRY and CDR2 SYGVKD. The data were obtained in a study of Ad26.COV2.S vaccination and SARS-CoV-2 variants. Notes on the study in general: It was reported that spike-specific CD8+ and CD4+ T cell responses were substantially broad after vaccination. Among vaccine recipients, spike-specific TCR breadth exceeded that of placebo recipients. Analytic work on TCR breadth and depth might have understated the full extent of total T cell responses. Placebo and vaccine recipients had non-spike TCR breadth that was similar.

Here immunoSEQ multiplex PCR was the method, and the copy in TCRdb shows in-frame clones only, minus some. Of tens of thousands of clones listed, approximately 82% are singletons. This clonotype was obtained from a human donor who had recovered from COVID-19. The genes are TRBV10-3 and TRBJ1-1; TRBD1 matches at 8 bases. This specimen was peripheral blood, taken after recovery from COVID-19. CDR3: CAISAGFLGQAMNTEAFF. As DNA, the CDR3 is TGTGCCATCAGTGCCGGATTCTTGGGACAGGCTATGAACACTGAAGCTTTCTTT.